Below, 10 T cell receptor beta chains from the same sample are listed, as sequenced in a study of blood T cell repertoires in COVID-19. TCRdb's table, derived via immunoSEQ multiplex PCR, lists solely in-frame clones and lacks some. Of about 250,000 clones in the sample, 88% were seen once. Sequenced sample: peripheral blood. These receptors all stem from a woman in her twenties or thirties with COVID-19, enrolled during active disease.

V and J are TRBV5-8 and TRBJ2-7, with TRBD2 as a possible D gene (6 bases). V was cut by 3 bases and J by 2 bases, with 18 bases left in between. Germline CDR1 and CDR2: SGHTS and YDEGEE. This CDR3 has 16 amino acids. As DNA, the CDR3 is TGTGCCAGCAGCTCTCAATTGGGCGGGGAAACCTACGAGCAGTACGTC. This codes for CASSSQLGGETYEQYV.

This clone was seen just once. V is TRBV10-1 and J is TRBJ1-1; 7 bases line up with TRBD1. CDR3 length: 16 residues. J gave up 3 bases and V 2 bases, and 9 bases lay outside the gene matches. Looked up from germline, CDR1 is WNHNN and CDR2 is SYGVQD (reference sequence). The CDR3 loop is CASSEGQELLDTEAFF. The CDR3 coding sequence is TGCGCCAGCAGTGAGGGACAGGAGCTATTGGACACTGAAGCTTTCTTT.

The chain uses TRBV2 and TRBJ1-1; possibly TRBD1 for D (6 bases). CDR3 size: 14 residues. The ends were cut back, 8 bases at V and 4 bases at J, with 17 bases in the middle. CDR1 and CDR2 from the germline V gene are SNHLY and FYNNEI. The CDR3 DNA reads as TGTGCCAGCGGGGGACAACGTCCCCGCACTGAAGCTTTCTTT. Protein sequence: CASGGQRPRTEAFF. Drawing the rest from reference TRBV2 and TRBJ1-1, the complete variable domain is EPEVTQTPSHQVTQMGQEVILRCVPISNHLYFYWYRQILGQKVEFLVSFYNNEISEKSEIFDDQFSVERPDGSNFTLKIRSTKLEDSAMYFCASGGQRPRTEAFFGQGTRLTVV.

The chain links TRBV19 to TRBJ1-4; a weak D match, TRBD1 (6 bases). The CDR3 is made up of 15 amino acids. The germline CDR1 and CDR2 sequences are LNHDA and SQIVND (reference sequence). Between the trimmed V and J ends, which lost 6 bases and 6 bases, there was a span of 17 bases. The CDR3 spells CASRTTGRVDEKLFF. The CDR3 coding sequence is TGTGCCAGTAGAACAACAGGGAGGGTCGATGAAAAACTGTTTTTT.

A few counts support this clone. The CDR3 spells CASSDSGTTGTDTQYF. CDR3 nucleotides: TGTGCCAGCAGTGACTCAGGGACTACAGGCACAGATACGCAGTATTTT. V is TRBV6-4 and J is TRBJ2-3, with 7 bases identical to TRBD2. Per germline, CDR1 MRHNA and CDR2 SNTAGT. The CDR3 is made up of 16 amino acids. J was trimmed by 1 base and V by 0 bases; bases with no gene match: 4.

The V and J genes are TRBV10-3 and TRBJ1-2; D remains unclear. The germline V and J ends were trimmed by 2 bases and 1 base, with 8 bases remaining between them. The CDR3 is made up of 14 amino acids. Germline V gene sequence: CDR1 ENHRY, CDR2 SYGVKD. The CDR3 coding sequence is TGTGCCATCAGTGAGGCAGGCCTTAACTATGGCTACACCTTC. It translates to CAISEAGLNYGYTF.

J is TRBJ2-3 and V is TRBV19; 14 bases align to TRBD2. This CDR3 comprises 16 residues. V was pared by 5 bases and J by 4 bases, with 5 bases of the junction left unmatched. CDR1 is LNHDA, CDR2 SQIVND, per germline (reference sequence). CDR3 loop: CASSGGLAGAADTQYF. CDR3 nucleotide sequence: TGTGCCAGTAGTGGGGGACTAGCGGGAGCAGCAGATACGCAGTATTTT.

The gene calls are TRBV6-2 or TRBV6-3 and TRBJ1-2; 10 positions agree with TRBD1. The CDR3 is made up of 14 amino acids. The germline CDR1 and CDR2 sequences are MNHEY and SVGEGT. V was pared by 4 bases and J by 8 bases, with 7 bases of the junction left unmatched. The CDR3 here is CASSFAGTGEGYTF. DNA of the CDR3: TGTGCCAGCAGTTTCGCCGGGACAGGGGAAGGCTACACCTTC.

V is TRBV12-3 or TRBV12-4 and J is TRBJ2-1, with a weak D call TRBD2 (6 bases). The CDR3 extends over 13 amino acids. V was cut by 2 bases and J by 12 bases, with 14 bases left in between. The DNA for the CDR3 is TGTGCCAGCAGTTTATTGGGGGGAAGCGTGCAGTTCTTC. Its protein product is CASSLLGGSVQFF.

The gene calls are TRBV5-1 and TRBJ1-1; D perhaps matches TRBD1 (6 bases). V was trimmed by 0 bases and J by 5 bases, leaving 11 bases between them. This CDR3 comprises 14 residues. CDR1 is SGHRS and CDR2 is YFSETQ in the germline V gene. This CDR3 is CASSLDRDGTEAFF. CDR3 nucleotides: TGCGCCAGCAGCTTGGACAGGGACGGAACTGAAGCTTTCTTT.